A selection of T cell receptor beta chains follows, all from one sample in a study of cytotoxic CD8 clonotypes in ibrutinib-treated CLL. Some clones are missing from TCRdb's copy, which holds only in-frame ones; the method was immunoSEQ multiplex PCR. Counted here are hundreds of thousands of clones, 70% occurring once; the ten biggest clones make up 15%. Sequencing used PBMCs, obtained after 24 months of ibrutinib treatment. The source is a human donor with chronic lymphocytic leukemia. The CDR3 runs from the conserved cysteine through the conserved F or W. A D gene is named only where the DNA matches it firmly. Expanded clones get a size class; other rows say once, few or many, or leave the size out.

cdr3_length	v_call	d_call	clone_size	j_call	cdr3_aa	cdr3_nt
16	TRBV5-8	NA	NA	TRBJ2-2	CASSLYGQGVTGELFF	TGTGCCAGCAGCTTGTATGGGCAGGGAGTAACCGGGGAGCTGTTTTTT
14	TRBV28	NA	NA	TRBJ1-4	CASSKRWANEKLFF	TGTGCCAGCAGCAAAAGGTGGGCAAATGAAAAACTGTTTTTT
14	TRBV7-6	TRBD2	NA	TRBJ2-7	CASSLAQGGRFQYF	TGTGCCAGCAGCTTAGCCCAGGGAGGGAGATTTCAGTACTTC
18	TRBV27	TRBD2	NA	TRBJ2-5	CASSVGPGLAGRQETQYF	TGTGCCAGCAGTGTGGGGCCGGGACTAGCGGGACGGCAAGAGACCCAGTACTTC
18	TRBV5-1	TRBD2	NA	TRBJ2-3	CASSPGTSGRAKSDTQYF	TGCGCCAGCAGCCCAGGGACTAGCGGGAGGGCCAAGTCAGATACGCAGTATTTT
13	TRBV10-3	NA	once	TRBJ1-2	CAIFEPRIGGYTF	TGTGCCATCTTCGAACCCCGGATAGGTGGCTACACCTTC
15	TRBV19	NA	NA	TRBJ2-4	CASSIGETGRNIQYF	TGTGCCAGTAGTATCGGCGAGACAGGGAGGAACATTCAGTACTTC
15	TRBV9	TRBD2	NA	TRBJ2-3	CASTLLGGYTDTQYF	TGTGCCAGCACCCTTCTCGGGGGGTATACAGATACGCAGTATTTT
17	TRBV9	NA	NA	TRBJ1-4	CASSTRGGSATNEKLFF	TGTGCCAGCAGCACCCGAGGGGGGTCGGCAACTAATGAAAAACTGTTTTTT
13	TRBV10-3	NA	NA	TRBJ2-7	CAINSQTAYEQYF	TGTGCCATCAATAGTCAGACTGCCTACGAGCAGTACTTC
13	TRBV30	NA	NA	TRBJ2-1	CAWSYSANNEQFF	TGTGCCTGGAGCTATAGCGCTAACAATGAGCAGTTCTTC
14	TRBV28	TRBD1	NA	TRBJ1-5	CASGTGGSNQPQHF	TGTGCCAGCGGGACAGGGGGAAGCAATCAGCCCCAGCATTTT
15	TRBV5-1	NA	NA	TRBJ2-1	CASSLGYRYLNEQFF	TGCGCCAGCAGCTTGGGCTACCGGTACCTAAATGAGCAGTTCTTC
15	TRBV5-6	NA	NA	TRBJ2-3	CASSLYSGSTDTQYF	TGTGCCAGCAGCTTGTATAGCGGATCCACAGATACGCAGTATTTT
11	TRBV20-1	NA	NA	TRBJ2-1	CSARDRATQFF	TGCAGTGCTAGAGATAGAGCGACCCAGTTCTTC
13	TRBV7-3	NA	NA	TRBJ1-1	CASSSGLNTEAFF	TGTGCCAGCAGCTCCGGATTGAACACTGAAGCTTTCTTT
15	TRBV27	TRBD2	once	TRBJ2-1	CASSPAGGPYNEQFF	TGTGCCAGCAGCCCCGCGGGAGGGCCCTACAATGAGCAGTTCTTC
14	TRBV28	NA	NA	TRBJ1-4	CASSLSGRDEKLFF	TGTGCCAGCAGTTTATCAGGGCGAGATGAAAAACTGTTTTTT
14	TRBV2	TRBD2	NA	TRBJ2-7	CASRSSGRAYEQYF	TGTGCCAGCAGGTCTAGCGGGAGGGCCTACGAGCAGTACTTC
12	TRBV27	NA	NA	TRBJ2-3	CASSRGADTQYF	TGTGCCAGCAGTAGAGGAGCGGATACGCAGTATTTT
15	TRBV2	TRBD1	few	TRBJ2-7	CASSGDSLYSYEQYF	TGTGCCAGCAGTGGGGACAGCCTTTATTCCTACGAGCAGTACTTC
11	TRBV20-1	TRBD1	NA	TRBJ1-1	CSAITGGQAFF	TGCAGTGCTATAACAGGGGGCCAGGCTTTCTTT
15	TRBV7-8	NA	NA	TRBJ2-7	CASSVTFPTSYEQYF	TGTGCCAGCAGCGTCACATTTCCCACCTCCTACGAGCAGTACTTC
19	TRBV7-7	TRBD2	once	TRBJ2-2	CASSFAPGLAGGNTGELFF	TGTGCTAGCAGCTTCGCCCCGGGACTAGCGGGAGGAAACACCGGGGAGCTGTTTTTT
16	TRBV4-1	NA	NA	TRBJ1-5	CASRSGHGLSNQPQHF	TGCGCCAGCAGGTCTGGACACGGTTTGAGCAATCAGCCCCAGCATTTT
13	TRBV10-1	NA	once	TRBJ2-7	CASTGWGLYEQYF	TGCGCCAGCACCGGGTGGGGCCTTTACGAGCAGTACTTC
14	TRBV6-5	TRBD2	NA	TRBJ2-7	CASSYFGTSDEQYF	TGTGCCAGCAGTTACTTTGGGACTAGCGACGAGCAGTACTTC
13	TRBV27	TRBD1	NA	TRBJ2-7	CASRNRGTYEQYF	TGTGCCAGCAGGAACAGGGGAACCTACGAGCAGTACTTC
11	TRBV6-4	NA	NA	TRBJ1-2	CASSDGGGYTF	TGTGCCAGCAGTGACGGCGGTGGCTACACCTTC
14	TRBV18	NA	NA	TRBJ2-4	CASSPNLAKNIQYF	TGTGCCAGCTCACCTAATTTAGCCAAAAACATTCAGTACTTC
12	TRBV7-9	NA	NA	TRBJ1-1	CASSHRGAEAFF	TGTGCCAGCAGCCACCGGGGGGCTGAAGCTTTCTTT
14	TRBV5-8	NA	NA	TRBJ1-3	CASSFLGPGNTIYF	TGTGCCAGCAGCTTTTTGGGGCCTGGAAACACCATATATTTT
14	TRBV5-1	NA	once	TRBJ2-2	CASNLSPSTGELFF	TGCGCCAGCAATCTAAGTCCGAGTACCGGGGAGCTGTTTTTT
14	TRBV7-3	NA	NA	TRBJ2-7	CASSRGGPAYEQYF	TGTGCCAGCAGCCGAGGGGGTCCAGCCTACGAGCAGTACTTC